In this sample, the clone carrying this T cell receptor beta chain turned up a few times. What it recognizes is unknown. Germline CDR1 reads MGHRA; CDR2 reads YSYEKL. CDR3 length equals 17 residues. V lost 0 bases and J 0 bases, leaving 12 bases between the germline ends. The time point here: newly diagnosed GD, antithyroid drugs for less than 3 months. PBMC-extracted RNA yielded the TCR library. This entry is derived from a study of regulatory T cells in long-lasting Graves disease. Arm-PCR of CDR3 regions and iRepertoire HTBI primers were the basis on which TCR beta libraries were built. TCRdb processed the multiplex PCR reads anew with MiXCR; each CDR3 protein has one entry. This sample has 450,000 to 650,000 distinct CDR3 sequences; about 16% occur once, and the top ten carry 25%. Study observations and caveats: Persistent disease was associated with favored TRBV28 usage and with favored use of TRBJ1-2 and TRBJ2-5. Relative to newly diagnosed Graves' patients, persistent ones had lower TCR diversity. Peripheral blood alone, not thyroid tissue, underwent study.

The same data also contributed to another study, on T cells in Graves' hyperthyroidism and ophthalmopathy. As that report states: Carried out on the TCR CDR3, a first-round RT-PCR used the HTBI primer set.

This sequence was found in a woman in her forties or fifties with Graves disease. The chain uses TRBV4-1 and TRBJ1-5; D uncertain. The source material was peripheral blood mononuclear cells (PBMCs), sampled at new diagnosis, from a patient treated with antithyroid drugs. CDR3 nucleotide sequence: TGCGCCAGCAGCCAAGACGGGGTTGCCTATAGCAATCAGCCCCAGCATTTT. It yields the protein CASSQDGVAYSNQPQHF.